These 14 T cell receptor beta chains share one sample of origin, sequenced in a study of OX40 agonist ivuxolimab in advanced cancers. TCRdb's table, derived via immunoSEQ multiplex PCR, lists solely in-frame clones and lacks some. The sample comprises tens of thousands of clones, roughly four fifths of which are singletons, and approximately 2.4% rests with the top ten. The source was CD4+ or CD8+ T cells sorted from blood, collected in a trial of the OX40 agonist ivuxolimab. These receptors all stem from an adult with an advanced solid tumor such as melanoma, head and neck, liver or kidney cancer.

The chain carries TRBV5-6 and TRBJ1-1; D might be TRBD1 (5 bases). Germline CDR1 reads SGHDT; CDR2 reads YYEEEE. The CDR3 runs to 14 residues. V was trimmed by 6 bases and J by 8 bases, leaving 20 bases between them. The CDR3 here is CASTRTVSNREAFF. The CDR3 DNA sequence: TGTGCCAGCACCCGGACCGTCTCTAACAGGGAAGCTTTCTTT.

The rearrangement uses TRBV4-1 and TRBJ1-2; D remains unclear. The CDR3 runs 13 residues. Trimming pared 1 base from V and 4 bases from J, leaving 7 bases between. Germline V gene data show CDR1 as MGHRA and CDR2 as YSYEKL. Here the CDR3 DNA reads TGCGCCAGCAGCCAAGTTGCGGGCTATGGCTACACCTTC. It translates to CASSQVAGYGYTF.

V gene TRBV14 combines with J gene TRBJ1-5; no clear D. CDR3 length: 13 amino acids. Germline V lookup: CDR1 SGHDN, CDR2 FVKESK. V was cut by 1 base and J by 4 bases, with 5 bases left in between. CDR3 coding DNA: TGTGCCAGCAGCCAAGGGAGGAATCAGCCCCAGCATTTT. It is translated as CASSQGRNQPQHF.

This clone has only a few counts. The V call is TRBV19, the J call TRBJ1-5, with D hard to call. The CDR3 runs 15 residues. In germline, CDR1 is LNHDA, CDR2 SQIVND (reference sequence). V was trimmed by 5 bases and J by 2 bases, leaving 13 bases between them. CDR3 in DNA: TGTGCCAGTAGTTTCGGAGGGCAGCGCAATCAGCCCCAGCATTTT. Residues: CASSFGGQRNQPQHF.

This chain uses TRBV5-4 with TRBJ2-5; D not certain. The V end was cut by 0 bases, the J end by 2 bases, with 11 bases between. The germline CDR1 and CDR2 sequences are SGHNT and YYREEE (reference sequence). The CDR3 covers 15 residues. CDR3: CASSLGILGQETQYF. CDR3 nucleotide sequence: TGTGCCAGCAGCTTGGGCATCCTGGGGCAAGAGACCCAGTACTTC. Drawing the rest from reference TRBV5-4 and TRBJ2-5, the complete variable domain is ETGVTQSPTHLIKTRGQQVTLRCSSQSGHNTVSWYQQALGQGPQFIFQYYREEENGRGNFPPRFSGLQFPNYSSELNVNALELDDSALYLCASSLGILGQETQYFGPGTRLLVL.

The chain employs TRBV7-2 and TRBJ1-2, with D tentatively TRBD1 (6 bases). The CDR3 totals 14 residues. V dropped 0 bases and J dropped 4 bases, with 9 bases sitting between them. Germline-derived CDR1 and CDR2 are SGHTA and FQGNSA. Written as DNA, the CDR3 is TGTGCCAGCAGCTTAGCTGGGGGCGGCTATGGCTACACCTTC. Amino acids: CASSLAGGGYGYTF.

J is TRBJ2-7 and V is TRBV7-8; tentatively, D is TRBD1 or TRBD2 (5 bases each). Germline assignment: CDR1 SGHVS and CDR2 FQNEAQ. The ends were cut back, 5 bases at V and 7 bases at J, with 12 bases in the middle. The CDR3 has 12 residues. The CDR3 DNA follows: TGTGCCAGCAGCCTCGGGACGGGAGAGCAGTACTTC. Its translation: CASSLGTGEQYF.

This clone was observed a handful of times. V gene TRBV6-6 combines with J gene TRBJ1-5; the D is unclear. This CDR3 spans 12 amino acids. V lost 4 bases and J lost 7, with 8 bases in between. Germline loops: CDR1 MNHNY, CDR2 SVGAGI (reference sequence). CDR3 DNA sequence: TGTGCCAGCAGTTCCCTCGGGCAGCCCCAGCATTTT. Protein sequence: CASSSLGQPQHF.

V gene TRBV7-2 combines with J gene TRBJ2-7; D may be TRBD1 (6 bases). V was pared by 8 bases and J by 2 bases, with 16 bases between. Looked up from germline, CDR1 is SGHTA and CDR2 is FQGNSA. This CDR3 spans 14 amino acids. The CDR3 sequence is CASQVGRGAYEQYF. In DNA, the CDR3 is TGTGCCAGCCAGGTAGGCAGGGGTGCCTACGAGCAGTACTTC.

This clone was recorded a few times. V usage is TRBV6-1 and J usage is TRBJ2-7, with a tentative D call TRBD1 (5 bases). The CDR3 contains 13 residues. Germline V lookup: CDR1 MNHNS, CDR2 SASEGT. V dropped 6 bases and J dropped 2 bases, with 11 bases sitting between them. For the CDR3, the DNA is TGTGCCAGCAGGGAGACAGTAACCTACGAGCAGTACTTC. Protein product: CASRETVTYEQYF.

V usage is TRBV30 and J usage is TRBJ1-5; D is undetermined. This CDR3 comprises 14 residues. Germline lookup yields CDR1 GTSNPN and CDR2 SVGIG (reference sequence). Trimming stripped 0 bases from V and 2 bases from J, with 8 bases between. The CDR3 region has the DNA TGTGCCTGGAGTGTAAAGGGCGGCAATCAGCCCCAGCATTTT. Translated, it gives CAWSVKGGNQPQHF.

V is TRBV19 and J is TRBJ1-4; tentatively, D is TRBD1 (6 bases). The CDR3 spans 14 residues. V was clipped by 7 bases and J by 4 bases, with 13 bases between them. Germline CDR1 is LNHDA and CDR2 is SQIVND (reference sequence). Here the CDR3 reads CASNRRGSNEKLFF. CDR3 bases: TGTGCCAGTAATCGGAGGGGGAGTAATGAAAAACTGTTTTTT.

The chain uses TRBV2 and TRBJ1-3, with D unresolved. V was cut by 10 bases and J by 3 bases, with 10 bases left in between. The germline V gene has CDR1 SNHLY and CDR2 FYNNEI. The CDR3 has 12 amino acids. The CDR3 sequence: CATSRDGNTIYF. CDR3 in DNA: TGTGCCACCTCACGTGATGGAAACACCATATATTTT.

The V gene is TRBV11-2, the J gene TRBJ1-1; D is ambiguous. CDR1 and CDR2 (germline): SGHAT, FQNNGV. This CDR3 has 13 residues. V dropped 3 bases and J dropped 5 bases, with 10 bases sitting between them. The CDR3 bases are TGTGCCAGCAGCTTGAAGGGATTGACTGAAGCTTTCTTT. This encodes CASSLKGLTEAFF.